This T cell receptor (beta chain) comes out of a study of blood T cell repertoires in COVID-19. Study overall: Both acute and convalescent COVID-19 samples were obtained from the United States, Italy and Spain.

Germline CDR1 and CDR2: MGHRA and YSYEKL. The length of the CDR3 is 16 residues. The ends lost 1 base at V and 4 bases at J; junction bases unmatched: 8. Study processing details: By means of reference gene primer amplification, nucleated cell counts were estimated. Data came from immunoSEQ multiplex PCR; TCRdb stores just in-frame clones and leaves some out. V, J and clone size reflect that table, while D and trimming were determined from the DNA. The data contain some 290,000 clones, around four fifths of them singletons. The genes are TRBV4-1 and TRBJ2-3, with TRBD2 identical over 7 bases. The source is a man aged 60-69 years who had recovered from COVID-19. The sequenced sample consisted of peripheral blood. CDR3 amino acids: CASSQGGGLKADTQYF. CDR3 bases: TGCGCCAGCAGCCAAGGTGGGGGACTAAAGGCAGATACGCAGTATTTT.